This entry lists 15 T cell receptor beta chains sequenced from one sample in a study of T cell responses to AZD1222 COVID-19 vaccine. TCRdb's table, derived via immunoSEQ multiplex PCR, lists solely in-frame clones and lacks some. The data hold 95,000 to 100,000 clones, with less than 90% observed a single time. The material sequenced was peripheral blood, taken on day 0 of AZD1222 vaccination. Receptors originate from an adult in good health.

The V gene is TRBV3-1 (or the pseudogene TRBV3-2), the J gene TRBJ2-3; D is undetermined. Trimming left V 5 bases short and J 2 bases short, with 5 bases between. Germline V CDR1 and CDR2: LGHDT, YNNKEL (reference sequence). The CDR3 covers 12 residues. In nucleotides, the CDR3 is TGTGCCAGCAGCTACTCCACAGATACGCAGTATTTT. This sequence encodes CASSYSTDTQYF.

The chain carries TRBV10-1 and TRBJ2-7; 9 nucleotides align to TRBD2. V was pared by 8 bases and J by 3 bases, with 5 bases of the junction left unmatched. In germline, CDR1 is WNHNN, CDR2 SYGVQD (reference sequence). The length of the CDR3 is 13 residues. The CDR3 is CASAGREGYEQYF. The DNA for the CDR3 is TGCGCCAGCGCCGGGCGGGAGGGCTACGAGCAGTACTTC.

The rearrangement uses TRBV2 and TRBJ1-3; 8 nucleotides agree with TRBD1. CDR3 length: 15 residues. Trimming took 4 bases from V and 5 from J; bases not matched to a gene: 7. Germline assignment: CDR1 SNHLY and CDR2 FYNNEI. The CDR3 DNA is TGTGCCAGCAGTGCGGACAGGGCGGCCAGAAACACCATATATTTT. Its translation is CASSADRAARNTIYF.

The rearrangement joins TRBV27 to TRBJ2-7; tentatively, D is TRBD2 (6 bases). Germline loops: CDR1 MNHEY, CDR2 SMNVEV (reference sequence). CDR3 length: 14 amino acids. V shed 3 bases and J shed 4 bases, with 13 bases lying between them. DNA of the CDR3: TGTGCCAGCAGTTTTTCGGCAGCGGGTTACGAGCAGTACTTC. Residues: CASSFSAAGYEQYF.

The chain uses TRBV2 and TRBJ2-1, with TRBD1 identical over 10 bases. CDR1 and CDR2 from the germline V gene are SNHLY and FYNNEI. The CDR3 loop spans 17 amino acids. J gave up 1 base and V 3 bases, and 6 bases lay outside the gene matches. In DNA, the CDR3 is TGTGCCAGCAGTGAGGCACCGGGACAGGGGTCCTACAATGAGCAGTTCTTC. Protein: CASSEAPGQGSYNEQFF.

The chain links TRBV11-2 to TRBJ2-7, with D maybe TRBD1 (5 bases). The CDR3 sequence is 14 residues long. Germline V CDR1 and CDR2: SGHAT, FQNNGV. Deletions cut 5 bases from V and 0 bases from J, with 11 bases between. The CDR3 DNA reads TGTGCCAGCAGCCAAGGGGCCAGCTCCTACGAGCAGTACTTC. Translated: CASSQGASSYEQYF.

V gene TRBV12-5 combines with J gene TRBJ2-7; 7 bases match TRBD1. The length of the CDR3 is 17 residues. Per the germline V gene, CDR1 is LGHNT and CDR2 is FRNRAP. The V gene end was trimmed by 2 bases and the J gene end by 1 base; junction bases not matched to a gene: 11. CDR3 sequence (DNA): TGTGCTAGTGGTTTGAACGCAGGGACAGCTATATCCTACGAGCAGTACTTC. Protein sequence: CASGLNAGTAISYEQYF.

This clone was seen only once. V is TRBV5-6 and J is TRBJ1-2, with D unresolved. The CDR3 covers 14 residues. Per germline, CDR1 SGHDT and CDR2 YYEEEE. Between the trimmed V and J ends, which lost 3 bases and 4 bases, there was a span of 13 bases. The CDR3 DNA reads as TGTGCCAGCAGCTCTGGGATCCCGGCCTATGGCTACACCTTC. Its translation: CASSSGIPAYGYTF. The full variable domain, completed using reference TRBV5-6 and TRBJ1-2, is DAGVTQSPTHLIKTRGQQVTLRCSPKSGHDTVSWYQQALGQGPQFIFQYYEEEERQRGNFPDRFSGHQFPNYSSELNVNALLLGDSALYLCASSSGIPAYGYTFGSGTRLTVV.

The rearrangement uses TRBV5-8 and TRBJ2-6, with 8 positions matching TRBD1. Germline CDR1 is SGHTS and CDR2 is YDEGEE. V shed 3 bases and J 3 bases; nucleotides not matched to a gene: 14. This CDR3 has 19 amino acids. The CDR3 protein is CASSWRGGQGAYGANVLTF. CDR3 in DNA: TGTGCCAGCAGCTGGAGGGGCGGACAGGGTGCATATGGGGCCAACGTCCTGACTTTC.

The chain joins TRBV5-1 to TRBJ1-5; D perhaps matches TRBD1 (5 bases). Trimming stripped 0 bases from V and 5 bases from J, with 12 bases between. The CDR3 runs 15 residues. Germline-derived CDR1 and CDR2 are SGHRS and YFSETQ. In nucleotides, the CDR3 is TGCGCCAGCAGCTTGGTACCCGGGGGGTATCAGCCCCAGCATTTT. Translating it yields CASSLVPGGYQPQHF.

DNA of the CDR3: TGTGCCAGTAGCCGGACAGGGAACACTGAAGCTTTCTTT. Encoded protein: CASSRTGNTEAFF. The chain uses TRBV19 and TRBJ1-1; 7 nucleotides match TRBD1. Germline-derived CDR1 and CDR2 are LNHDA and SQIVND (reference sequence). The CDR3 has 13 residues. Trimming cost V 6 bases and J 1 base; bases outside gene matches: 2.

This clone was seen once. The V and J genes are TRBV7-9 and TRBJ1-1; D is uncertain. Trimming removed 3 bases from V and 1 base from J, with 12 bases in between. Germline V CDR1 and CDR2: SEHNR, FQNEAQ (reference sequence). CDR3 length: 15 amino acids. The CDR3 loop is CASSFGPAPNTEAFF. The DNA of the CDR3 is TGTGCCAGCAGCTTCGGGCCAGCACCGAACACTGAAGCTTTCTTT.

The CDR3 loop is CASSGTGTRGELFF. CDR3 coding DNA: TGCGCCAGCAGCGGGACAGGAACACGCGGGGAGCTGTTTTTT. The J gene is TRBJ2-2, the V gene TRBV5-1, with 8 positions matching TRBD1. Per germline, CDR1 SGHRS and CDR2 YFSETQ. V lost 4 bases and J lost 7; bases outside the gene matches: 6. This CDR3 contains 14 residues.

V gene TRBV2 combines with J gene TRBJ2-7; D is ambiguous. Trimming took off 4 bases at V and 5 bases at J, with 6 bases between the two ends. The CDR3 runs 11 residues. Germline V gene data show CDR1 as SNHLY and CDR2 as FYNNEI. The CDR3 DNA reads as TGTGCCAGCAGTGGAGCCCACGAGCAGTACTTC. Encoded protein: CASSGAHEQYF.

V gene TRBV28 combines with J gene TRBJ1-4; no reliable D call. Per the germline V gene, CDR1 is MDHEN and CDR2 is SYDVKM. V was shortened by 6 bases and J by 0 bases, with 8 bases between the two germline ends. This CDR3 has 14 amino acids. The CDR3 region has the DNA TGTGCCAGCAGGGACTCGGCAACTAATGAAAAACTGTTTTTT. Its protein product is CASRDSATNEKLFF.